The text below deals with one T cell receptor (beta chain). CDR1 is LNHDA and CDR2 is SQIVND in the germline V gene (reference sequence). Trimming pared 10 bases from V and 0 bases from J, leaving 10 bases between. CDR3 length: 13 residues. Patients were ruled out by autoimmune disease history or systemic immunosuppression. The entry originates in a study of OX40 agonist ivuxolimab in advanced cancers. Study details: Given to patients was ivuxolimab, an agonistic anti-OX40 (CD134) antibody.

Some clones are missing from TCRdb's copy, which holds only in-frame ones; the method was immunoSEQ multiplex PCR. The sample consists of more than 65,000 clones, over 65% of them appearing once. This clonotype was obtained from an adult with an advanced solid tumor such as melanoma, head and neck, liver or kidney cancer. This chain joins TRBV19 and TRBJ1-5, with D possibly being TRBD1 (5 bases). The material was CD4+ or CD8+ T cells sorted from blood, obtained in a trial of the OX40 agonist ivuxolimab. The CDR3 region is CATSGASNQPQHF. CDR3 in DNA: TGTGCCACCTCCGGGGCTAGCAATCAGCCCCAGCATTTT.